The clone carrying this T cell receptor (beta chain) was observed at least ten times. Its antigen is currently unknown. RNA transcripts provided the source from which TCR beta CDR3 regions were amplified. In the first-round RT-PCR of the TCR CDR3, the HTBI primer set was used. In TCRdb, the multiplex PCR reads were re-called with MiXCR into one record per CDR3 protein. The sample consists of about 590,000 distinct CDR3 sequences, approximately 15% of them appearing once. Disease duration under 2 months; hyperthyroidism patients were aged 18 to 65. Fresh peripheral blood, 10 ml, was the source of the PBMCs. These data originate in a study of T cells in Graves' hyperthyroidism and ophthalmopathy. Findings and caveats of the study: The model predicted ophthalmopathy a median around six months before onset. Most expanded thyroid clonotypes above 0.001 recurred in blood.

J was trimmed by 2 bases and V by 2 bases; bases with no gene match: 7. The CDR3 loop spans 16 amino acids. Germline-derived CDR1 and CDR2 are DFQATT and SNEGSKA (reference sequence). V and J are TRBV20-1 and TRBJ2-3, with TRBD2 matching over 10 bases. The sequenced material came from blood. This TCR was recovered from a woman younger than 45 with Graves' hyperthyroidism. The CDR3 coding sequence is TGCAGTGCTAGAAGAGGACTAGCGGACCTCACAGATACGCAGTATTTT. This gives the protein CSARRGLADLTDTQYF.